The 18 T cell receptor beta chains below come from one sample, sequenced in a study of T-cell memory formation after mild COVID-19. Using its own MiXCR run on the 5' RACE reads, TCRdb lists one record per CDR3 protein. Here the sample spans around 300,000 distinct CDR3 sequences, approximately 13% being singletons. The sample taken for sequencing was PBMCs or a T cell subset sorted from them (not recorded which). Source of these receptors: a man between 18 and 35 years old who had mild COVID-19 (a few samples of this study predate the infection). Cell type and time point are not known.

The V gene is TRBV7-3, the J gene TRBJ2-1, with D possibly TRBD2 on 7 matching bases. CDR3 length: 16 residues. Germline CDR1 SGHTA, CDR2 FQGTGA. The V end was cut by 6 bases, the J end by 3 bases, with 18 bases between. CDR3 nucleotide sequence: TGTGCCAGCAGACCATCCGGAGGGGGGGTCTACAATGAGCAGTTCTTC. Translated, it gives CASRPSGGGVYNEQFF.

In this sample, this clonotype turned up a few times. The genes are TRBV28 and TRBJ2-3, with D perhaps assigned TRBD1 or TRBD2 (6 bases each). Trimming took 3 bases from V and 2 from J, leaving 9 bases between them. The CDR3 consists of 14 residues. Germline values: CDR1 MDHEN, CDR2 SYDVKM. CDR3 in amino acids: CASSFRGLTDTQYF. CDR3 DNA sequence: TGTGCCAGCAGTTTTCGGGGGCTCACAGATACGCAGTATTTT.

This clonotype has more than one count but fewer than ten. V usage is TRBV6-1 and J usage is TRBJ2-6, with D possibly called TRBD1 or TRBD2 (5 bases each). The length of the CDR3 is 18 residues. Trimming removed 5 bases at V and 0 bases at J, with 17 bases between. Germline lookup yields CDR1 MNHNS and CDR2 SASEGT. In nucleotides, the CDR3 is TGTGCCAGCAGTCTACTCAGGGAGCTGGGCTCTGGGGCCAACGTCCTGACTTTC. Amino acids: CASSLLRELGSGANVLTF.

Only a few counts were recorded for this clonotype. The chain joins TRBV5-1 to TRBJ2-5; possibly TRBD2 for D (6 bases). The germline V gene has CDR1 SGHRS and CDR2 YFSETQ. This CDR3 has 15 residues. Between the trimmed V and J ends, which lost 0 bases and 2 bases, there was a span of 11 bases. CDR3 sequence: CASSLVDGGQETQYF. CDR3 nucleotide sequence: TGCGCCAGCAGCTTGGTGGACGGAGGGCAAGAGACCCAGTACTTC.

This clonotype was seen only a few times. This sequence joins TRBV6-2 or TRBV6-3 and TRBJ2-7, with D perhaps matching TRBD2 (5 bases). Between the trimmed V and J ends, which lost 4 bases and 2 bases, there was a span of 15 bases. The CDR3 sequence is 15 residues long. Germline V CDR1 and CDR2: MNHEY, SVGEGT. The DNA of the CDR3 is TGTGCCAGCAGTTTCCGACGGACGGGGACCTACGAGCAGTACGTC. Residues: CASSFRRTGTYEQYV.

The chain couples TRBV20-1 to TRBJ1-2; possibly TRBD1 for D (5 bases). CDR1 is DFQATT, CDR2 SNEGSKA, per germline (reference sequence). The ends were cut back, 3 bases at V and 7 bases at J, with 15 bases in the middle. The CDR3 covers 13 residues. CDR3 protein: CSARSQGSGGYTF. The CDR3 DNA follows: TGCAGTGCTAGGAGTCAGGGAAGTGGTGGCTACACCTTC.

This clonotype appeared a few times. The V call is TRBV4-1, the J call TRBJ1-2, with 8 bases matching TRBD1. The CDR3 consists of 14 residues. Germline V CDR1 and CDR2: MGHRA, YSYEKL. With 4 bases clipped from V and 10 bases from J, the junction kept 11 bases outside the gene matches. The CDR3 reads CASSPAGTGGDYTF. DNA for the CDR3: TGCGCCAGCAGCCCGGCCGGGACAGGTGGAGACTACACCTTC.

This clonotype has only a few counts. This rearrangement joins TRBV10-3 to TRBJ2-3, with a weak D call TRBD2 (6 bases). CDR1 is ENHRY, CDR2 SYGVKD, per germline. Trimming removed 6 bases at V and 3 bases at J, with 13 bases between. CDR3 length: 14 amino acids. In nucleotides, the CDR3 is TGTGCCATCAGGAGGGATAGCGGAACAGATACGCAGTATTTT. Translating gives CAIRRDSGTDTQYF.

This clonotype was seen repeatedly, ten times or more. V is TRBV12-3 or TRBV12-4 and J is TRBJ2-5, with a weak D call TRBD2 (6 bases). V lost 6 bases to trimming and J lost 5 bases, with 13 bases between them. The CDR3 runs to 13 residues. CDR3 loop: CASSSSGGETQYF. The CDR3 bases are TGTGCCAGCAGCAGTAGCGGTGGCGAGACCCAGTACTTC.

In its sample, this clonotype was seen many times. The rearrangement links TRBV6-2 or TRBV6-3 to TRBJ2-1, with 10 bases identical to TRBD1. Per germline, CDR1 MNHEY and CDR2 SVGEGT. V was clipped by 6 bases and J by 6 bases; unmatched bases: 5. This CDR3 region has 14 residues. This chain's CDR3 is CASSPDRGGNEQFF. CDR3 bases: TGTGCCAGCAGCCCGGACAGGGGGGGCAATGAGCAGTTCTTC.

V is TRBV2 and J is TRBJ2-7; D is unclear. CDR3 length: 14 amino acids. V lost 3 bases and J 6 bases, leaving 15 bases between the germline ends. CDR1 is SNHLY and CDR2 is FYNNEI in the germline V gene. In nucleotides, the CDR3 is TGTGCCAGCAGTGATCGTGGGGTTACGAGCGAGCAGTACTTC. Translation: CASSDRGVTSEQYF.

This clonotype has just a few counts. V usage is TRBV20-1 and J usage is TRBJ2-7; weak D call: TRBD1 (5 bases). In germline, CDR1 is DFQATT, CDR2 SNEGSKA (reference sequence). Between the trimmed V and J ends, which lost 3 bases and 5 bases, there was a span of 11 bases. CDR3 length equals 12 residues. CDR3 nucleotides: TGCAGTGCTAGTTCAGGGCGGCACGAGCAGTACTTC. Translated, it gives CSASSGRHEQYF.

The chain carries TRBV12-3 or TRBV12-4 and TRBJ1-1, with D maybe TRBD1 (5 bases). Trimming cost V 1 base and J 8 bases, with 11 bases left between them. The CDR3 loop spans 13 amino acids. The CDR3 DNA reads as TGTGCCAGCAGTTTAGGGGGATGGGACGAAGCTTTCTTT. Residues: CASSLGGWDEAFF.

This clonotype was detected only a few times. The J gene is TRBJ2-5, the V gene TRBV24-1; a weak D match, TRBD2 (5 bases). V lost 4 bases, J lost 7 bases, and 9 bases lay in between. Germline CDR1 and CDR2: KGHDR and SFDVKD. The CDR3 contains 12 residues. CDR3 residues: CATSENSGTQYF. The CDR3, as DNA: TGTGCCACCAGTGAAAACAGCGGGACCCAGTACTTC.

V and J are TRBV12-3 or TRBV12-4 and TRBJ2-3, with 9 positions matching TRBD1. With 4 bases clipped from V and 5 bases from J, the junction kept 7 bases outside the gene matches. This CDR3 comprises 15 residues. The CDR3 DNA reads as TGTGCCAGCAGTTCTGAACAGGGGGCGGGAGATACGCAGTATTTT. Translated, it gives CASSSEQGAGDTQYF.

This clonotype was detected a few times. The chain has TRBV7-2 and TRBJ2-7; D could derive from TRBD1 or TRBD2 (5 bases each). The CDR3 is made up of 14 amino acids. Germline V lookup: CDR1 SGHTA, CDR2 FQGNSA. V was trimmed by 7 bases and J by 4 bases, leaving 17 bases between them. The CDR3 protein is CASTPGPGSYEQYF. In DNA, the CDR3 is TGTGCCAGCACCCCGGGACCAGGATCGTACGAGCAGTACTTC.

This clonotype was seen a handful of times. The V and J genes are TRBV2 and TRBJ2-7, with D tentatively TRBD2 (8 bases). V shed 8 bases and J shed 3 bases, with 14 bases lying between them. Germline lookup yields CDR1 SNHLY and CDR2 FYNNEI. There are 13 residues in the CDR3. The CDR3 sequence: CASGGGTDYEQYF. For the CDR3, the DNA is TGTGCCAGCGGCGGGGGGACAGACTACGAGCAGTACTTC.

This clonotype was seen ten or more times. The V call is TRBV7-2, the J call TRBJ1-5; D is unresolved. The germline CDR1 and CDR2 sequences are SGHTA and FQGNSA. V gave up 0 bases and J gave up 3 bases, with 9 bases separating them. The length of the CDR3 is 15 residues. CDR3 amino acids: CASSLAAVYNQPQHF. The CDR3 DNA follows: TGTGCCAGCAGCTTAGCGGCCGTTTACAATCAGCCCCAGCATTTT.